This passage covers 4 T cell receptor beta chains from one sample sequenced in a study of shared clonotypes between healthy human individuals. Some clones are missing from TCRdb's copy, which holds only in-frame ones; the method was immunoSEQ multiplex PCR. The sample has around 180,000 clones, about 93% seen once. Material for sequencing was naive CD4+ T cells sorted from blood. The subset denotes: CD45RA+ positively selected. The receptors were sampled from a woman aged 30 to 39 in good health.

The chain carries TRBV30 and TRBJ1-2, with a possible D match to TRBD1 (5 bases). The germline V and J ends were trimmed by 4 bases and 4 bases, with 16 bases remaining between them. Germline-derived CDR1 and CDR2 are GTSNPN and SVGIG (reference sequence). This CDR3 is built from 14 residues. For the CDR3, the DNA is TGTGCCTGGAACTTACAGGTAGCGGGCTATGGCTACACCTTC. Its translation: CAWNLQVAGYGYTF.

As DNA, the CDR3 is TGTGCCAGCAGCTTCTCTGGGGTTCCGGGGGTACGGCAGTACTTC. Its protein product is CASSFSGVPGVRQYF. The gene calls are TRBV11-1 and TRBJ2-7; perhaps TRBD2 as D (6 bases). The CDR3 runs to 15 residues. Germline loops: CDR1 SGHAT, CDR2 FQDESV (reference sequence). The ends were cut back, 3 bases at V and 9 bases at J, with 21 bases in the middle.

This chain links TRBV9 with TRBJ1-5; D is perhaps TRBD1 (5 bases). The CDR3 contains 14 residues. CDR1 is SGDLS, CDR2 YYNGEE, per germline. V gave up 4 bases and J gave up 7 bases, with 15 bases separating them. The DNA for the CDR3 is TGTGCCAGCAGCCCGACGGGGGTCAGCCAGCCCCAGCATTTT. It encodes CASSPTGVSQPQHF.

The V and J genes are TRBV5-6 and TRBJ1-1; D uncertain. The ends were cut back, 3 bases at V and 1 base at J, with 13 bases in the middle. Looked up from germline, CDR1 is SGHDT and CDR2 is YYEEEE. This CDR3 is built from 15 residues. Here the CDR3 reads CASSWRAERNTEAFF. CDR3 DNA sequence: TGTGCCAGCAGCTGGAGGGCAGAGAGGAACACTGAAGCTTTCTTT.